This TCR beta chain originates from a study of T cell repertoires in cytomegalovirus infection. TCRdb called the reads again in MiXCR, with one record for every CDR3 protein. The table records fewer than 250,000 distinct CDR3 sequences, over 20% of them present only once. The table lists this clonotype with many counts. Unmatched junction bases numbered 11, after V lost 5 bases and J lost 0 bases. CDR1 and CDR2 (germline): SGHTA, FQGNSA. This CDR3 contains 17 residues. The sequence came from a human donor in good health (CMV status not recorded). Some clones in this sample may be carry-over from other donors' samples. Sequencing was performed on CD8+ T cells from PBMCs. The V and J genes are TRBV7-2 and TRBJ2-3; TRBD2 agrees at 7 bases. The CDR3 loop reads CASSKVPGGSSTDTQYF. CDR3 sequence (DNA): TGTGCCAGCAGCAAAGTCCCCGGGGGGTCTAGCACAGATACGCAGTATTTT.